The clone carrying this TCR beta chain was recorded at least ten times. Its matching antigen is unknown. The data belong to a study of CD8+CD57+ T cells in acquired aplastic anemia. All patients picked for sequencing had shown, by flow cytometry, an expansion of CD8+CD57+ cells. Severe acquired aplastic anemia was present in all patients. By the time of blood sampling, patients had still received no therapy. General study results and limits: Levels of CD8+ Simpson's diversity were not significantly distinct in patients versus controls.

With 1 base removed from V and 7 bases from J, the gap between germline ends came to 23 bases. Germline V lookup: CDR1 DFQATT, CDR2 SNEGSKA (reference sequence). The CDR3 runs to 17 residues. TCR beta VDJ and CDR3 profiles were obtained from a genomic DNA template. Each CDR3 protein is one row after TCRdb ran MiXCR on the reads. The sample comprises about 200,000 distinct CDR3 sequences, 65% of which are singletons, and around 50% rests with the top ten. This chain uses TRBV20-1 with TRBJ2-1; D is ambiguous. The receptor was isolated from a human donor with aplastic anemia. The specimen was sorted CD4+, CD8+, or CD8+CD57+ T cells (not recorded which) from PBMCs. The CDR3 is CSARAPQRAILNNEQFF. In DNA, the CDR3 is TGCAGTGCTAGAGCACCCCAACGGGCAATCCTAAATAATGAGCAGTTCTTC.